The clone carrying this TCR beta chain came up a few times. A single record per CDR3 protein comes from TCRdb applying MiXCR to the RT-PCR reads. Of about 400,000 distinct CDR3 sequences detected, around 15% appear once; the ten largest clones hold over 6%. The sample is drawn from a study of patients and donors after allogeneic stem cell transplantation. V lost 4 bases, J lost 4 bases, and 3 bases stayed unmatched. Looked up from germline, CDR1 is SQVTM and CDR2 is ANQGSEA. This CDR3 contains 12 residues. This sequence was found in a human donor who was either an allogeneic HSCT recipient or a stem cell or donor lymphocyte infusion donor (not recorded which). It is not recorded whose cells these are; they may come from a transplant donor. This chain links TRBV29-1 with TRBJ1-1, with 7 bases fitting TRBD1. Sequenced: blood, either unsorted or a sorted T cell fraction (not recorded which). CDR3 loop: CSVGSGGTEAFF. DNA for the CDR3: TGCAGCGTTGGGTCAGGGGGCACTGAAGCTTTCTTT. The full variable domain, rest sourced from reference TRBV29-1 and TRBJ1-1, is SAVISQKPSRDICQRGTSLTIQCQVDSQVTMMFWYRQQPGQSLTLIATANQGSEATYESGFVIDKFPISRPNLTFSTLTVSNMSPEDSSIYLCSVGSGGTEAFFGQGTRLTVV.